This T cell receptor beta chain originates from a study of beta chain features in type 1 diabetes. Findings of the study overall: Patients and controls would share equally any PCR tilt toward shorter templates. When Type 1 diabetes patients were examined, their TCRB CDR3s proved moderately but significantly shorter in all four CD4+ subsets. In type 1 diabetes patients, VDJ junctions had fewer insertions; deletions at these junctions were more frequent.

Between the trimmed V and J ends, which lost 0 bases and 8 bases, there was a span of 14 bases. From germline, CDR1 is SGHRS and CDR2 YFSETQ. The length of the CDR3 is 14 residues. A note on this clone: Its antigen is not known.

The entirety of the isolated RNA underwent reverse transcription, so expressed TCRB transcripts were sequenced. Profiled with immunoSEQ multiplex PCR; TCRdb holds only in-frame clones, not every one. Here the sample spans 500,000 to 850,000 clones, around 15% being singletons. The sequence was collected from a man between 18 and 29 years old with type 1 diabetes. This chain links TRBV5-1 with TRBJ1-1; the D is unclear. Sequencing input: naive CD4+ T cells from blood. The CDR3 DNA sequence: TGCGCCAGCAGCTTGGGTCGGGCTGACCAGGAAGCTTTCTTT. Its protein is CASSLGRADQEAFF.